One and the same sample provided the 17 T cell receptor beta chains below, sequenced in a study of control samples from healthy donors and cancer patients. Libraries were prepared by immunoSEQ multiplex PCR; TCRdb keeps only in-frame clonotypes and omits some of them. The top ten clones hold around 1.2% of a sample with some 64,000 clones, 90% of them seen once. Sample: PBMCs. These TCRs come from a woman in her fifties or sixties with colorectal cancer.

This sequence joins TRBV28 and TRBJ2-5, with D perhaps matching TRBD1 (6 bases). The length of the CDR3 is 13 residues. The germline gives CDR1 MDHEN, CDR2 SYDVKM. V was cut by 5 bases and J by 5 bases, with 12 bases left in between. CDR3 loop: CASSLLGAETQYF. DNA for the CDR3: TGTGCCAGCAGTCTCCTGGGGGCCGAGACCCAGTACTTC.

The gene calls are TRBV19 and TRBJ1-1; no reliable D call. The CDR3 is made up of 13 amino acids. Trimming removed 3 bases from V and 7 bases from J, with 12 bases in between. Germline CDR1 is LNHDA and CDR2 is SQIVND (reference sequence). CDR3 sequence: CASSMQAVGEAFF. As DNA, the CDR3 is TGTGCCAGTAGTATGCAGGCGGTCGGTGAAGCTTTCTTT.

The chain is built from TRBV2 and TRBJ1-6; D ambiguous. V was trimmed by 3 bases and J by 12 bases, leaving 12 bases between them. The germline CDR1 and CDR2 sequences are SNHLY and FYNNEI. The CDR3 length is 13 residues. Here the CDR3 DNA reads TGTGCCAGCAGTGATAGCAGGAGGGAACCCCTCCACTTT. The encoded protein is CASSDSRREPLHF. The full variable domain, with the rest looked up from reference TRBV2 and TRBJ1-6, is EPEVTQTPSHQVTQMGQEVILRCVPISNHLYFYWYRQILGQKVEFLVSFYNNEISEKSEIFDDQFSVERPDGSNFTLKIRSTKLEDSAMYFCASSDSRREPLHFGNGTRLTVT.

Concerning this clone: At one boundary the junction diverges from the germline segment, which might be a read error. The chain is built from TRBV30 and TRBJ2-7, with TRBD2 matching 9 bases. CDR3 length: 14 residues. Germline values: CDR1 GTSNPN, CDR2 SVGIG (reference sequence). The CDR3 region is CAWSVSGSSSEQYF. CDR3 in DNA: TGTGCCTGGAGTGTTAGCGGGAGCTCCTCCGAGCAGTACTTC. The full variable domain, with the rest looked up from reference TRBV30 and TRBJ2-7, is SQTIHQWPATLVQPVGSPLSLECTVEGTSNPNLYWYRQAAGRGLQLLFYSVGIGQISSEVPQNLSASRPQDRQFILSSKKLLLSDSGFYLCAWSVSGSSSEQYFGPGTRLTVT.

The chain uses TRBV3-1 (or the pseudogene TRBV3-2) and TRBJ2-2; D is perhaps TRBD2 (6 bases). With 1 base removed from V and 6 bases from J, the gap between germline ends came to 12 bases. This CDR3 contains 15 residues. Looked up from germline, CDR1 is LGHDT and CDR2 is YNNKEL (reference sequence). CDR3 loop: CASSQGLGTSGELFF. DNA of the CDR3: TGTGCCAGCAGCCAAGGACTTGGGACTTCCGGGGAGCTGTTTTTT.

The genes are TRBV5-1 and TRBJ2-6; D is perhaps TRBD2 (5 bases). The CDR3 has 17 residues. V lost 2 bases and J 0 bases, leaving 12 bases between the germline ends. Germline V lookup: CDR1 SGHRS, CDR2 YFSETQ. CDR3 DNA sequence: TGCGCCAGCAGCTTTATGACTACTAGCTCTGGGGCCAACGTCCTGACTTTC. Its translation: CASSFMTTSSGANVLTF. The full variable domain, with the rest looked up from reference TRBV5-1 and TRBJ2-6, is KAGVTQTPRYLIKTRGQQVTLSCSPISGHRSVSWYQQTPGQGLQFLFEYFSETQRNKGNFPGRFSGRQFSNSRSEMNVSTLELGDSALYLCASSFMTTSSGANVLTFGAGSRLTVL.

The chain combines TRBV12-3 or TRBV12-4 with TRBJ2-1, with 9 bases fitting TRBD2. The CDR3 totals 13 residues. After removal of 1 base from V and 16 bases from J, the junction contained 8 bases not matched to a gene. CDR3 sequence (DNA): TGTGCCAGCAGTTTAGGGTACCAGCGGGGGGTCTTCTTC. As protein: CASSLGYQRGVFF.

As concerns this clone: One end of the junction is discordant with germline, which a read error may explain. The rearrangement uses TRBV2 and TRBJ2-3, with 11 positions matching TRBD1. The CDR3 totals 15 residues. Germline CDR1 reads SNHLY; CDR2 reads FYNNEI. CDR3: CASSEVGQGAGTQYF. DNA for the CDR3: TGTGCCAGCAGCGAAGTAGGACAGGGGGCAGGTACGCAGTATTTT.

This clone was detected a few times. This chain connects TRBV5-4 to TRBJ2-7; D remains unclear. Germline assignment: CDR1 SGHNT and CDR2 YYREEE (reference sequence). The CDR3 runs 14 residues. V lost 1 base to trimming and J lost 2 bases, with 10 bases between them. The CDR3 DNA sequence: TGTGCCAGCAGCTTGTCGGACGGGCCCTACGAGCAGTACTTC. Translated, it gives CASSLSDGPYEQYF.

The chain couples TRBV18 to TRBJ2-4, with 9 bases aligning to TRBD1. The CDR3 covers 15 residues. Germline V gene lookup returns CDR1 KGHSH and CDR2 LQKENI. The V and J ends lost 4 bases and 8 bases, in that order; junction bases with no gene match: 9. CDR3 amino acids: CASSLGQGKGYIQYF. The CDR3 coding sequence is TGTGCCAGCTCACTTGGACAGGGGAAGGGTTACATTCAGTACTTC.

V is TRBV28 and J is TRBJ2-7, with TRBD1 matching 8 bases. The germline V gene encodes CDR1 MDHEN and CDR2 SYDVKM. This CDR3 is built from 15 residues. Trimming removed 0 bases from V and 7 bases from J; junction bases left unmatched: 8. The CDR3 DNA is TGTGCCAGCAGTTTATGGACAGGGGATTACGGTGAGCAGTACTTC. The encoded protein is CASSLWTGDYGEQYF.

In DNA form, the CDR3 reads TGTGCCAGCAGCCAAGGATACGGGAACACTGAAGCTTTCTTT. This codes for CASSQGYGNTEAFF. The genes are TRBV3-1 (or the pseudogene TRBV3-2) and TRBJ1-1; D gene unclear. This CDR3 has 14 amino acids. The germline gives CDR1 LGHDT, CDR2 YNNKEL (reference sequence). The germline V and J ends were trimmed by 1 base and 1 base, with 7 bases remaining between them.

The genes are TRBV10-1 and TRBJ2-1, with D possibly being TRBD2 (6 bases). The CDR3 runs 16 residues. The V gene's germline CDR1 is WNHNN and CDR2 SYGVQD (reference sequence). V lost 2 bases, J lost 9 bases, and 20 bases lay in between. CDR3 DNA: TGCGCCAGCAGTGAGGTGGGCGGGACGGGTGGCACTGAGCAGTTCTTC. Protein product: CASSEVGGTGGTEQFF.

This clone was seen only once. V and J are TRBV6-5 and TRBJ1-5; 7 bases are shared with TRBD1. The CDR3 consists of 14 residues. Germline-derived CDR1 and CDR2 are MNHEY and SVGAGI. After removal of 8 bases from V and 4 bases from J, the junction contained 8 bases not matched to a gene. The chain's CDR3 is CASGPGQSNQPQHF. The DNA for the CDR3 is TGTGCCAGCGGCCCGGGACAGAGTAATCAGCCCCAGCATTTT.

The V and J genes are TRBV2 and TRBJ1-2; 9 bases line up with TRBD1. CDR1 is SNHLY and CDR2 is FYNNEI in the germline V gene. The CDR3 runs 15 residues. V dropped 0 bases and J dropped 4; count of bases not matched to a gene: 3. Written as DNA, the CDR3 is TGTGCCAGCAGTGAAGCCGGGACAGGGTCCTATGGCTACACCTTC. Translated, it gives CASSEAGTGSYGYTF.

The rearrangement uses TRBV12-3 or TRBV12-4 and TRBJ2-5; D unclear. The CDR3 has 13 residues. Trimming stripped 6 bases from V and 0 bases from J, with 8 bases between. In DNA, the CDR3 is TGTGCCAGCAGCCGAAGGTACCAAGAGACCCAGTACTTC. This translates into CASSRRYQETQYF.

The rearrangement links TRBV15 to TRBJ1-1; TRBD1 matches at 8 bases. Trimming at V came to 6 bases and at J to 1 base, leaving 4 bases not matched to a gene. The CDR3 is 14 amino acids. Germline CDR1 and CDR2: LNHNV and YYDKDF (reference sequence). In DNA form, the CDR3 reads TGTGCCACCAGGTACGACAGGGGGAACACTGAAGCTTTCTTT. Translating it yields CATRYDRGNTEAFF.